These 16 T cell receptor beta chains share one sample of origin, sequenced in a study of sequential checkpoint blockade in melanoma. Treatment reported: randomized to nivolumab then ipilimumab (arm A) or the reverse (arm B). Repertoires were generated with immunoSEQ multiplex PCR, while TCRdb's copy carries only in-frame clones and drops some. The repertoire has about 12,000 clones, over 70% of them found once; the top ten carry about 25%. The specimen comprised CD8+ T cells sorted from blood (inferred from file names), sampled from a patient given nivolumab and ipilimumab in sequence. The receptor set was obtained from a human donor with melanoma.

J is TRBJ1-1 and V is TRBV5-1; 7 nucleotides align to TRBD1. The CDR3 totals 17 residues. Germline V CDR1 and CDR2: SGHRS, YFSETQ. J was trimmed by 0 bases and V by 6 bases; bases with no gene match: 14. The CDR3 DNA is TGCGCCAGCACCTTAAGGGGGCCCTTCGACTTGAACACTGAAGCTTTCTTT. Its protein is CASTLRGPFDLNTEAFF.

The V call is TRBV5-1, the J call TRBJ2-3, with D maybe TRBD2 (7 bases). CDR1 is SGHRS, CDR2 YFSETQ, per germline. V was shortened by 4 bases and J by 1 base, with 22 bases between the two germline ends. This CDR3 has 18 residues. In DNA, the CDR3 is TGCGCCAGCAGCCGGGGGGCGGGTATGATTCAAGGCACAGATACGCAGTATTTT. This encodes CASSRGAGMIQGTDTQYF.

This clone was observed once. This chain links TRBV4-3 with TRBJ2-7; D is possibly TRBD2 (6 bases). CDR3 size: 18 residues. V was trimmed by 4 bases and J by 2 bases, leaving 24 bases between them. Germline CDR1 is LGHNA and CDR2 is YSLEER. CDR3 protein: CASSRKASGVREAYEQYV. In nucleotides, the CDR3 is TGCGCCAGCAGCCGTAAAGCCTCGGGAGTACGCGAGGCCTACGAGCAGTACGTC.

J is TRBJ2-4 and V is TRBV7-6; possibly TRBD1 for D (5 bases). The V end lost 0 bases, the J end lost 0 bases, and 9 bases lay between the germline ends. The CDR3 spans 16 residues. CDR1 and CDR2 from the germline V gene are SGHVS and FNYEAQ. Here the CDR3 reads CASSLADNLAKNIQYF. The CDR3 nucleotides are TGTGCCAGCAGCTTAGCGGACAACCTAGCCAAAAACATTCAGTACTTC.

Points on this clone: The junction departs from germline at one end; a sequencing error may be responsible. The V call is TRBV6-1, the J call TRBJ2-7; possible D gene TRBD1, 5 bases. Germline V CDR1 and CDR2: MNHNS, SASEGT. The CDR3 sequence is 13 residues long. The CDR3 DNA reads TGTGCCACCAGTCTGGACACCTTCTACGAGCAGTACTTC. This codes for CATSLDTFYEQYF.

The chain combines TRBV6-6 with TRBJ1-2; a possible D gene is TRBD1 (6 bases). Germline lookup yields CDR1 MNHNY and CDR2 SVGAGI (reference sequence). V was pared by 1 base and J by 8 bases, with 11 bases between. There are 13 residues in the CDR3. CDR3 in amino acids: CASSYWDTVGYTF. The CDR3 bases are TGTGCCAGCAGTTACTGGGACACCGTGGGCTACACCTTC.

The CDR3 DNA reads TGTGCCAGCAGCTTAACAGGTTATAGCAATCAGCCCCAGCATTTT. Translation gives CASSLTGYSNQPQHF. The chain is built from TRBV27 and TRBJ1-5; TRBD1 might be the D (5 bases). Germline V lookup: CDR1 MNHEY, CDR2 SMNVEV (reference sequence). This CDR3 has 15 amino acids. Deletions cut 6 bases from V and 0 bases from J, with 12 bases between.

This clone came up a few times. The rearrangement joins TRBV19 to TRBJ1-4; maybe TRBD1 (5 bases). Trimming cost V 5 bases and J 10 bases, with 14 bases left between them. Germline V lookup: CDR1 LNHDA, CDR2 SQIVND (reference sequence). CDR3 length: 13 amino acids. Here the CDR3 reads CASSVERGGKLFF. CDR3 bases: TGTGCCAGTAGTGTGGAGCGGGGGGGAAAACTGTTTTTT.

In its sample, this clone was seen a few times. The J gene is TRBJ1-5, the V gene TRBV7-9; TRBD1 is a possible D gene (5 bases). The V gene's germline CDR1 is SEHNR and CDR2 FQNEAQ (reference sequence). Trimming cost V 5 bases and J 6 bases, with 14 bases left between them. CDR3 size: 14 residues. The CDR3 is CASSAPGSGQPQHF. CDR3 DNA sequence: TGTGCCAGCAGCGCGCCAGGGTCCGGTCAGCCCCAGCATTTT.

The V call is TRBV2, the J call TRBJ1-5, with D maybe TRBD1 (6 bases). The germline CDR1 and CDR2 sequences are SNHLY and FYNNEI. The CDR3 length is 14 residues. Trimming took off 3 bases at V and 4 bases at J, with 10 bases between the two ends. This chain's CDR3 is CASSETGSNQPQHF. The CDR3 DNA reads TGTGCCAGCAGTGAGACAGGTTCGAATCAGCCCCAGCATTTT.

This clone was detected only a few times. The J gene is TRBJ2-3, the V gene TRBV4-2; tentative D call: TRBD2 (5 bases). In germline, CDR1 is LGHNA, CDR2 YNFKEQ. V was cut by 4 bases and J by 5 bases, with 7 bases left in between. This CDR3 contains 12 residues. The DNA for the CDR3 is TGTGCCAGCAGCCCCGCGGGAGATACGCAGTATTTT. Its translation: CASSPAGDTQYF.

The rearrangement uses TRBV6-5 and TRBJ2-2; unclear D gene. Trimming pared 3 bases from V and 7 bases from J, leaving 12 bases between. Germline CDR1 is MNHEY and CDR2 is SVGAGI. The CDR3 covers 14 residues. The CDR3 DNA is TGTGCCAGCAGTTATTCAGAGGAATTCGGGGAGCTGTTTTTT. The encoded protein is CASSYSEEFGELFF.

V is TRBV6-6 and J is TRBJ1-5, with unresolved D. V was pared by 3 bases and J by 3 bases, with 9 bases between. The CDR3 is 14 amino acids. Germline V gene sequence: CDR1 MNHNY, CDR2 SVGAGI (reference sequence). CDR3 sequence (DNA): TGTGCCAGCAGTTATAGAGGGATCAATCAGCCCCAGCATTTT. As protein: CASSYRGINQPQHF.

The rearrangement joins TRBV29-1 to TRBJ1-2; no firm D call. There are 12 residues in the CDR3. V lost 8 bases and J 6 bases, leaving 16 bases between the germline ends. CDR1 is SQVTM and CDR2 is ANQGSEA in the germline V gene. The CDR3 loop is CSTPGGPNGYTF. The CDR3, as DNA: TGCAGCACCCCGGGAGGACCAAATGGCTACACCTTC.

This clone was seen a few times. V and J are TRBV7-9 and TRBJ1-3; possible D gene TRBD1, 6 bases. The germline gives CDR1 SEHNR, CDR2 FQNEAQ (reference sequence). The CDR3 sequence is 14 residues long. V lost 6 bases, J lost 4 bases, and 13 bases lay in between. The CDR3 loop reads CASSDTGPGNTIYF. The CDR3 nucleotides read TGTGCCAGCAGTGACACAGGGCCGGGAAACACCATATATTTT.

The rearrangement links TRBV11-2 to TRBJ2-3, with 7 bases that match TRBD2. V gave up 4 bases and J gave up 4 bases; unmatched junction bases: 11. CDR1 and CDR2 (germline): SGHAT, FQNNGV. This CDR3 has 16 residues. The CDR3, as DNA: TGTGCCAGCAGCTCATCGCAGCGGGGCACTTCAGATACGCAGTATTTT. Protein: CASSSSQRGTSDTQYF.